These T cell receptor beta chains were read from a single sample in a study of coeliac disease. Clones were sequenced by immunoSEQ multiplex PCR, and TCRdb holds only the in-frame ones, with some missing. The sample includes around 3,900 clones, less than 70% of them seen just once. The sample consisted of intraepithelial lymphocytes from the gut. The receptors originated from a man in his 70s with active celiac disease. CDR3s include the opening cysteine and the closing phenylalanine or tryptophan. Clone size is given for some rows only: seen once, a few or many times, or a class if the clone is expanded.

>TRBV28|TRBJ2-5|NA
CASSSRQGNWGETQYF
>TRBV4-3|TRBJ1-1|NA
CASSRTGRATEAFF
>TRBV21-1|TRBJ2-2|NA
CASSKGRRGNGELFF
>TRBV4-1|TRBJ1-2|NA
CASQPGQGAVWGYTF
>TRBV28|TRBJ2-1|few
CASSLSGWSYNEQFF
>TRBV5-1|TRBJ2-3|NA
CASKGGFGTDTQYF
>TRBV7-3|TRBJ2-7|few
CASSSGQGVGEQYF
>TRBV10-3|TRBJ2-3|few
CAISESSSRVSTDTQYF
>TRBV25-1|TRBJ2-5|NA
CASSDPRTAQETQYF
>TRBV6-1|TRBJ2-6|few
CASTPGSGANVLTF
>TRBV9|TRBJ2-1|once
CASGYGGKLYNEQFF
>TRBV10-3|TRBJ2-5|NA
CAISESSAGTQYF
>TRBV29-1|TRBJ2-5|NA
CSVVRGEETQYF
>TRBV9|TRBJ2-7|few
CASSVGPSGSWEQYF
>TRBV27|TRBJ1-1|NA
CASARGGARNTEAFF
>TRBV4-3|TRBJ1-2|few
CASSPTGAASGYTF
>TRBV11-1|TRBJ2-1|NA
CASTLISGGNSEQFF
>TRBV28|TRBJ1-6|once
CASRSRDSNSPLHF
>TRBV4-2|TRBJ2-7|NA
CASSLTSPRLAGSYEQYF
>TRBV21-1|TRBJ2-7|few
CASSKRRQGVPAYEQYF
>TRBV4-1|TRBJ1-1|NA
CASSQRGGLKNTEAFF
>TRBV4-1|TRBJ2-1|NA
CASSQVPRPSEQFF
>TRBV30|TRBJ2-1|NA
CAWSRQPGSEQFF
>TRBV7-3|TRBJ1-2|large
CASSLTGGADGYTF
>TRBV29-1|TRBJ1-2|NA
CSTLERLAGYTF
>TRBV7-2|TRBJ1-1|NA
CASSFGGGVNTEAFF
>TRBV4-2|NA|NA
CASSQDQTGQGCEQYF
>TRBV4-2|TRBJ2-7|NA
CASSQDRGTGAYEQYF
>TRBV18|TRBJ1-6|NA
CASSPHRGASYNSPLHF
>TRBV19|TRBJ2-1|NA
CASSPGQSNNEQFF
>TRBV6-5|TRBJ2-7|few
CASSYSTGRGSYEQYF
>TRBV9|TRBJ1-2|few
CASSPRTGSYYGYTF
>TRBV18|TRBJ2-7|NA
CASSPNNEQYF
>TRBV27|TRBJ1-5|NA
CASSLSRSNQPQHF
>TRBV5-4|TRBJ2-7|NA
CASREPGLAPGEQYF
>TRBV5-1|TRBJ2-2|once
CASSGQTNTGELFF
>TRBV19|TRBJ1-3|NA
CATSGTGGNTIYF
>TRBV7-9|TRBJ2-4|NA
CASSQGLPLAKNIQYF
>TRBV21-1|TRBJ2-5|NA
CASSGRRVAQYF
>TRBV7-9|TRBJ1-6|NA
CASTDRMDSPLHF
>TRBV19|TRBJ2-2|NA
CASSVPGNTGELFF
>TRBV30|TRBJ2-4|NA
CAWNVQGNIQYF
>TRBV6-4|TRBJ2-3|few
CASTTSGRTDTQYF
>TRBV21-1|TRBJ2-1|few
CASSKDASGRGYNEQFF
>TRBV6-5|TRBJ2-2|NA
CASSYLAGVTAGELFF
>TRBV5-1|TRBJ2-2|NA
CASSWMGQNTGELFF
>TRBV5-1|TRBJ2-3|NA
CASSPTGWSTDTQYF
>TRBV7-2|TRBJ2-1|once
CASSLSGEQFF
>TRBV18|TRBJ2-2|NA
CASSPRGGNTGELFF
>TRBV27|TRBJ2-2|NA
CASSSTDGINTGELFF
>TRBV4-2|TRBJ1-1|NA
CASSQGQGSWGAFF
>TRBV10-1|TRBJ1-4|few
CASRNDREVEKLFF
>TRBV18|TRBJ2-5|NA
CASSPGSTGQYF
>TRBV7-9|TRBJ2-1|NA
CASRRTLNSYNEQFF
>TRBV9|TRBJ2-1|NA
CASSVQGQTSYNEQFF
>TRBV7-3|TRBJ2-3|few
CASRGYGGPLSTDTQYF
>TRBV9|TRBJ1-3|few
CASSSAGTPGNTIYF
>TRBV7-2|TRBJ2-7|NA
CASSLGYGTSGPRREQYF